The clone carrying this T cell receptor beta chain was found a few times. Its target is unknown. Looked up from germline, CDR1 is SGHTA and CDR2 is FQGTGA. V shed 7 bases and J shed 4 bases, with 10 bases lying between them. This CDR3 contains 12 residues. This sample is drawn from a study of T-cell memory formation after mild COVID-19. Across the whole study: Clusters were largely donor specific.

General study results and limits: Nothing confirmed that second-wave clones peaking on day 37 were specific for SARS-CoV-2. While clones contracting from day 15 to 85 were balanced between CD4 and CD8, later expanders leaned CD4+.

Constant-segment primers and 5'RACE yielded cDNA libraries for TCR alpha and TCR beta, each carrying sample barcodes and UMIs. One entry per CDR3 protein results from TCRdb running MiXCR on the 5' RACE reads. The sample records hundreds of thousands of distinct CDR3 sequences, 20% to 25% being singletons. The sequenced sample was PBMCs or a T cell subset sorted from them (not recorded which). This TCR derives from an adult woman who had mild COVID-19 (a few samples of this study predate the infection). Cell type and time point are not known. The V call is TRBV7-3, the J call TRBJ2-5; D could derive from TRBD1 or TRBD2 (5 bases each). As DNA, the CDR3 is TGTGCCAGCACCCGGGGCTTAGAGACCCAGTACTTC. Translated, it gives CASTRGLETQYF.